These 9 T cell receptor beta chains were all obtained from the same sample, sequenced in a study of T cell repertoires in cytomegalovirus infection. Each CDR3 protein is one row after TCRdb ran MiXCR on the reads. The sample shows about 240,000 distinct CDR3 sequences, about 12% of them seen only once. What was sequenced was PBMCs. The receptors originated from a human donor in good health (CMV status not recorded). Some clones in this sample may be carry-over from other donors' samples.

In its sample, this clonotype was seen many times. The chain is built from TRBV7-3 and TRBJ2-3; TRBD2 might be the D (7 bases). The V end lost 5 bases, the J end lost 1 base, and 16 bases lay between the germline ends. The germline gives CDR1 SGHTA, CDR2 FQGTGA. The CDR3 sequence is 16 residues long. The CDR3 coding sequence is TGTGCCAGCAGCCTAAAGGGGGGGCTAGGCACAGATACGCAGTATTTT. It encodes CASSLKGGLGTDTQYF.

The rearrangement joins TRBV19 to TRBJ1-5, with D hard to call. V was cut by 0 bases and J by 6 bases, with 12 bases left in between. Germline loops: CDR1 LNHDA, CDR2 SQIVND (reference sequence). The CDR3 runs 15 residues. The CDR3 DNA is TGTGCCAGTAGTATAGATTGGACCTTTCCTCAGCCCCAGCATTTT. It yields the protein CASSIDWTFPQPQHF.

This clonotype was seen repeatedly, ten times or more. The chain links TRBV6-5 to TRBJ1-2; 7 nucleotides agree with TRBD1. The trim removed 0 bases at V and 6 bases at J, leaving 1 base unmatched. The germline V gene has CDR1 MNHEY and CDR2 SVGAGI. The CDR3 covers 13 residues. DNA of the CDR3: TGTGCCAGCAGTTACTCTACAGGGGATGGCTACACCTTC. Translating it yields CASSYSTGDGYTF.

This clonotype has at least ten counts. The gene calls are TRBV28 and TRBJ1-1, with D possibly TRBD1 on 5 matching bases. Germline V gene sequence: CDR1 MDHEN, CDR2 SYDVKM. With 5 bases removed from V and 12 bases from J, the gap between germline ends came to 13 bases. The CDR3 spans 11 residues. CDR3 residues: CASSPQGKTFF. Here the CDR3 DNA reads TGTGCCAGCAGTCCGCAGGGCAAAACTTTCTTT.

This clonotype came up many times. The chain links TRBV14 to TRBJ2-7, with 10 bases aligning to TRBD1. V lost 3 bases and J lost 6; bases outside the gene matches: 8. Germline CDR1 reads SGHDN; CDR2 reads FVKESK. There are 15 residues in the CDR3. The CDR3 reads CASSHTGTGAREQYF. The DNA for the CDR3 is TGTGCCAGCAGCCATACCGGGACAGGGGCCCGCGAGCAGTACTTC. The full variable domain, in which reference TRBV14 and TRBJ2-7 provide the parts outside the CDR3, is EAGVTQFPSHSVIEKGQTVTLRCDPISGHDNLYWYRRVMGKEIKFLLHFVKESKQDESGMPNNRFLAERTGGTYSTLKVQPAELEDSGVYFCASSHTGTGAREQYFGPGTRLTVT.

The table lists this clonotype with many counts. The V gene is TRBV7-2, the J gene TRBJ2-5; no clear D gene. CDR3 length equals 12 residues. V lost 1 base, J lost 5 bases, and 5 bases lay in between. From germline, CDR1 is SGHTA and CDR2 FQGNSA. The CDR3 spells CASSLVSETQYF. DNA for the CDR3: TGTGCCAGCAGCTTAGTCTCTGAGACCCAGTACTTC.

This clonotype appeared a few times. V usage is TRBV19 and J usage is TRBJ2-2, with TRBD1 as a possible D gene (5 bases). The length of the CDR3 is 14 residues. Per the germline V gene, CDR1 is LNHDA and CDR2 is SQIVND (reference sequence). V lost 9 bases and J 2 bases, leaving 13 bases between the germline ends. Here the CDR3 DNA reads TGTGCCAGCAATTACAGGCTTAACACCGGGGAGCTGTTTTTT. Its translation: CASNYRLNTGELFF.

This clonotype appeared many times. The chain links TRBV28 to TRBJ1-1; D is undetermined. CDR1 MDHEN and CDR2 SYDVKM come from the germline V gene. CDR3 size: 14 residues. The V and J ends lost 3 bases and 1 base respectively, with 9 bases between them. In nucleotides, the CDR3 is TGTGCCAGCAGTTTCTTCAGAGGGAACACTGAAGCTTTCTTT. Translated, it gives CASSFFRGNTEAFF. Combining the CDR3 with reference TRBV28 and TRBJ1-1 gives the whole variable domain DVKVTQSSRYLVKRTGEKVFLECVQDMDHENMFWYRQDPGLGLRLIYFSYDVKMKEKGDIPEGYSVSREKKERFSLILESASTNQTSMYLCASSFFRGNTEAFFGQGTRLTVV.

The CDR3 reads CASRPRVESYEQYF. CDR3 nucleotide sequence: TGTGCCAGCAGACCAAGAGTAGAATCCTACGAGCAGTACTTC. The rearrangement joins TRBV6-5 to TRBJ2-7, with D uncertain. The CDR3 covers 14 residues. The ends were cut back, 6 bases at V and 1 base at J, with 13 bases in the middle. Per the germline V gene, CDR1 is MNHEY and CDR2 is SVGAGI.